Presented here are 8 T cell receptor beta chains from one specimen sequenced in a study of CD8 T cells in ankylosing spondylitis (dated by TCRdb to about 2017). Study-wide findings and limitations: Blood from ankylosing spondylitis patients appeared to be characterized by a TCR beta motif made up of about 8 highly homologous amino acid variants.

Their antigen targets remain unknown. Receptors were amplified or captured by 5' RACE. Sequencing took place on an Illumina HiSeq 2500. TCRdb cleaned the public reads at Q25 with fastp, built clones with MiXCR and kept in-frame beta chains. Each entry is one CDR3 protein sequence, shown with its most common DNA and genes. This sample is represented by a few hundred thousand distinct CDR3 sequences; under 20% of them were singletons. Clones ranked in the top ten supply over 0.9% of the sample. The source material was blood, either unsorted or a sorted T cell fraction (not recorded which). Receptors were obtained from a male donor with ankylosing spondylitis.

This clonotype was recorded many times. The chain couples TRBV12-3 or TRBV12-4 to TRBJ1-5; D gene unclear. Trimming removed 5 bases at V and 4 bases at J, with 6 bases between. This CDR3 spans 12 amino acids. In DNA, the CDR3 is TGTGCCAGCAGTCCTGTAAATCAGCCCCAGCATTTT. This sequence encodes CASSPVNQPQHF.

The chain is built from TRBV20-1 and TRBJ1-1, with D maybe TRBD1 (6 bases). The germline V and J ends were trimmed by 3 bases and 5 bases, with 16 bases remaining between them. Per germline, CDR1 DFQATT and CDR2 SNEGSKA (reference sequence). The CDR3 length is 14 residues. CDR3 in amino acids: CSASDKGGRTEAFF. Written as DNA, the CDR3 is TGCAGTGCTAGTGATAAGGGGGGACGGACTGAAGCTTTCTTT.

This clonotype has only a few counts. This chain uses TRBV28 with TRBJ1-1, with 11 bases matching TRBD1. This CDR3 contains 17 residues. Germline CDR1 reads MDHEN; CDR2 reads SYDVKM. V trimming: 2 bases; J trimming: 4 bases; junction bases outside the gene matches: 9. CDR3 nucleotides: TGTGCCAGCAGTTTACCGCGCGGACAGGGGGCGGGCACTGAAGCTTTCTTT. Translated, it gives CASSLPRGQGAGTEAFF. Variable domain in full (rest from reference TRBV28 and TRBJ1-1): DVKVTQSSRYLVKRTGEKVFLECVQDMDHENMFWYRQDPGLGLRLIYFSYDVKMKEKGDIPEGYSVSREKKERFSLILESASTNQTSMYLCASSLPRGQGAGTEAFFGQGTRLTVV.

This clonotype has only a few counts. This chain links TRBV29-1 with TRBJ1-4, with D perhaps TRBD1 (5 bases). V lost 4 bases to trimming and J lost 6 bases, with 9 bases between them. This CDR3 has 12 residues. CDR1 and CDR2 from the germline V gene are SQVTM and ANQGSEA. The chain's CDR3 is CSVGGGDEKLFF. The DNA of the CDR3 is TGCAGCGTTGGGGGAGGGGATGAAAAACTGTTTTTT.

This clonotype was seen at least ten times. The chain uses TRBV29-1 and TRBJ1-1; no definite D call. With 4 bases removed from V and 0 bases from J, the gap between germline ends came to 9 bases. Germline V gives CDR1 SQVTM, CDR2 ANQGSEA. This CDR3 spans 13 amino acids. The CDR3 DNA follows: TGCAGCGTTGCCAGGACTGTGAACACTGAAGCTTTCTTT. Its protein is CSVARTVNTEAFF.

The V gene is TRBV7-9, the J gene TRBJ2-7; 12 bases are a match to TRBD1. V shed 8 bases and J 6 bases; nucleotides not matched to a gene: 2. Germline lookup yields CDR1 SEHNR and CDR2 FQNEAQ (reference sequence). The CDR3 has 12 residues. CDR3 DNA: TGTGCCAGCCAGGGACAGGGGGCCGAGCAGTACTTC. Translation: CASQGQGAEQYF.

This clonotype showed up just a few times. The genes are TRBV12-3 or TRBV12-4 and TRBJ1-1; D unclear. The CDR3 spans 15 residues. V dropped 6 bases and J dropped 1 base, with 15 bases sitting between them. This CDR3 is CASRVGPRQNTEAFF. Written as DNA, the CDR3 is TGTGCCAGCAGAGTAGGACCCAGACAGAACACTGAAGCTTTCTTT.

This clonotype was counted a few times. The chain carries TRBV5-1 and TRBJ1-1; D is unresolved. This CDR3 is 12 amino acids long. Germline CDR1 SGHRS, CDR2 YFSETQ. The V end lost 4 bases, the J end lost 4 bases, and 8 bases lay between the germline ends. The CDR3 DNA follows: TGCGCCAGCAGCGACACCTCCACTGAAGCTTTCTTT. Translated: CASSDTSTEAFF.